The clone carrying this TCR beta chain was seen a handful of times. Antigen: not known. Sorting separated CD4+ and CD8+ T cells out of PBMCs. It was cDNA, reverse transcribed from extracted RNA, that served as the sequencing template. Assay used: immunoSEQ multiplex PCR; TCRdb lists only in-frame clones, some missing. Of some 180,000 clones listed, just over 55% are singletons. The entry originates in a study of CD8+ T cells in alopecia areata. Whole-study results and caveats: Clonality was higher in lesional than normal scalp, especially in alopecia totalis/universalis.

J was trimmed by 2 bases and V by 5 bases; bases with no gene match: 8. Per the germline V gene, CDR1 is SGHDT and CDR2 is YYEEEE. The CDR3 is 15 residues long. The sequence came from a human donor in good health. Input material: CD8+ T cells sorted from blood. The V call is TRBV5-6, the J call TRBJ2-7; 9 bases line up with TRBD1. In DNA, the CDR3 is TGTGCCAGCAGATGGGGACAGGGCCTTCCCTACGAGCAGTACTTC. This gives the protein CASRWGQGLPYEQYF.